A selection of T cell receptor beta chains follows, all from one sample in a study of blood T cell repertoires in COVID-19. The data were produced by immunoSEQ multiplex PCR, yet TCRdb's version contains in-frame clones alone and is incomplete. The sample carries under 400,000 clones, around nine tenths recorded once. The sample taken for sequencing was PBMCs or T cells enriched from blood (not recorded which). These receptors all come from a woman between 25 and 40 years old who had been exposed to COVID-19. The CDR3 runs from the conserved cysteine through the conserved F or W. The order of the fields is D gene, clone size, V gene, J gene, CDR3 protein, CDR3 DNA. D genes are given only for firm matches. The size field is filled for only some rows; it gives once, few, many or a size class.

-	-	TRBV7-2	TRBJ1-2	CASSPRPRDTKANYGYTF	TGTGCCAGCAGCCCCCGGCCCCGGGACACAAAAGCTAACTATGGCTACACCTTC
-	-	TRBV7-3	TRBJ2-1	CASSRGGESYNEQFF	TGTGCCAGCAGCCGAGGGGGGGAGTCCTACAATGAGCAGTTCTTC
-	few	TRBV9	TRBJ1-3	CASNPLDSSGNTIYF	TGTGCCAGCAACCCCCTGGACAGCTCTGGAAACACCATATATTTT
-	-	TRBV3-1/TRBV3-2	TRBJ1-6	CASSQDPGGFFNSPLHF	TGTGCCAGCAGCCAAGATCCTGGGGGGTTCTTTAATTCACCCCTCCACTTT
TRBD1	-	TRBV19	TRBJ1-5	CASSIGKQGVYQPQHF	TGTGCCAGTAGTATAGGAAAACAGGGGGTGTATCAGCCCCAGCATTTT
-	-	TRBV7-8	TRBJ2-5	CASSLRAGQGGQETQYF	TGTGCCAGCAGCCTCCGGGCAGGGCAGGGAGGCCAAGAGACCCAGTACTTC
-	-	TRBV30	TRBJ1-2	CAWRLSGVNYGYTF	TGTGCCTGGAGGCTTTCAGGGGTTAACTATGGCTACACCTTC
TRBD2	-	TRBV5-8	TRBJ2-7	CASSSGLAGHYEQYF	TGTGCCAGCAGCTCTGGACTAGCGGGGCACTACGAGCAGTACTTC
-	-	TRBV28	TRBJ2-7	CASSLFAGTLSYEQYF	TGTGCCAGCAGTTTATTTGCAGGAACCCTCTCCTACGAGCAGTACTTC
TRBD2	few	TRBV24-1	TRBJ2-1	CATSDSRTSGIPSYNEQFF	TGTGCCACCAGTGATTCACGGACTAGCGGGATCCCTTCCTACAATGAGCAGTTCTTC
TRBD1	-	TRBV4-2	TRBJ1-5	CASSQATGTGNQPQHF	TGTGCCAGCAGCCAGGCGACCGGGACAGGGAATCAGCCCCAGCATTTT
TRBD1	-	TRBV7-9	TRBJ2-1	CASSPGQGGLNEQFF	TGTGCCAGCAGCCCTGGACAGGGTGGTTTAAATGAGCAGTTCTTC
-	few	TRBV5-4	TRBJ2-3	CASSLGSPTTDTQYF	TGTGCCAGCAGCTTGGGTAGCCCAACCACAGATACGCAGTATTTT
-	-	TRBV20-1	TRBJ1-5	CSASFPGGNQPQHF	TGCAGTGCTAGTTTCCCGGGGGGCAATCAGCCCCAGCATTTT
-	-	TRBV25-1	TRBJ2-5	CASSGRKEREQETQYF	TGTGCCAGCAGTGGGAGGAAGGAACGGGAGCAAGAGACCCAGTACTTC
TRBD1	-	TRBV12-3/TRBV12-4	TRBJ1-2	CASSLVRGNGYTF	TGTGCCAGCAGTTTAGTCAGGGGGAACGGCTACACCTTC
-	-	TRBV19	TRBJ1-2	CASSIPAGQDGYTF	TGTGCCAGTAGTATACCCGCAGGGCAGGATGGCTACACCTTC
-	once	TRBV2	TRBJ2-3	CASSVGARPTDTQYF	TGTGCCAGCTCCGTAGGGGCTAGACCTACAGATACGCAGTATTTT
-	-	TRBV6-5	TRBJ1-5	CASSYSADQPQHF	TGTGCCAGCAGTTACTCGGCTGATCAGCCCCAGCATTTT
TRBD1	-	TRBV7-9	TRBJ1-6	CASSSTGKTYNSPLHF	TGTGCCAGCAGCTCGACAGGGAAAACTTATAATTCACCCCTCCACTTT
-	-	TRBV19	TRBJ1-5	CASSSQVNQPQHF	TGTGCCAGTAGTTCCCAGGTCAATCAGCCCCAGCATTTT
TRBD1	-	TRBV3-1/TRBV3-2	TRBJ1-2	CASSRGGQGKVRGYTF	TGTGCCAGCAGCCGTGGGGGACAGGGCAAAGTTCGGGGCTACACCTTC
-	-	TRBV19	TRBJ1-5	CASSIDKADYSNQPQHF	TGTGCCAGTAGTATAGATAAAGCTGACTATAGCAATCAGCCCCAGCATTTT
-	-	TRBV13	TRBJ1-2	CASSSGTYGYTF	TGTGCCAGCAGCTCGGGAACTTATGGCTACACCTTC